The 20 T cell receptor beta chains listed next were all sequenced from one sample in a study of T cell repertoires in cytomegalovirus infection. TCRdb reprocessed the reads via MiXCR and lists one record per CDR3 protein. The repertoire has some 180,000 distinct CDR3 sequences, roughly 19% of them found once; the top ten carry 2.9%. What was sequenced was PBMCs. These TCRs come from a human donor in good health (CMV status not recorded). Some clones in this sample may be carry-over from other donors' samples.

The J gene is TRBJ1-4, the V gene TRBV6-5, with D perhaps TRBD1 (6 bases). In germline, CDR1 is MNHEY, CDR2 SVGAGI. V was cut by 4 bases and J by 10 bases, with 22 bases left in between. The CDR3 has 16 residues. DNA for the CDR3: TGTGCCAGCAGTTCCTCATTACAGGGATCCCGTGGAAAACTGTTTTTT. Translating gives CASSSSLQGSRGKLFF.

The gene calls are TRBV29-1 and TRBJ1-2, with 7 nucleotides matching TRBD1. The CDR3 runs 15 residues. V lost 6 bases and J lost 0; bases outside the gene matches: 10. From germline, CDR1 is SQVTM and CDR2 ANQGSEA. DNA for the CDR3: TGCAGCGTCATTTACCGGGACAGTGCTAACTATGGCTACACCTTC. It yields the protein CSVIYRDSANYGYTF.

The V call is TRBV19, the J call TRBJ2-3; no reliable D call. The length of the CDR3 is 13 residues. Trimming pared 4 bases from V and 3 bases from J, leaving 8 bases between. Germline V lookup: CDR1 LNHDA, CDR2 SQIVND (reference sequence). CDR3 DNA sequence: TGTGCCAGTAGTAACCAGGCAACAGATACGCAGTATTTT. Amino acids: CASSNQATDTQYF. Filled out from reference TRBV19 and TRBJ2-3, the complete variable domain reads DGGITQSPKYLFRKEGQNVTLSCEQNLNHDAMYWYRQDPGQGLRLIYYSQIVNDFQKGDIAEGYSVSREKKESFPLTVTSAQKNPTAFYLCASSNQATDTQYFGPGTRLTVL.

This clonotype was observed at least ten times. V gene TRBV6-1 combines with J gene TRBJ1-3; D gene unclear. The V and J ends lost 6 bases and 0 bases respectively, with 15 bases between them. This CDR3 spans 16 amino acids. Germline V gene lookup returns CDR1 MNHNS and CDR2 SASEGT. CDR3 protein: CASSLIDAASGNTIYF. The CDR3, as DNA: TGTGCCAGCAGCCTGATTGACGCTGCCTCTGGAAACACCATATATTTT.

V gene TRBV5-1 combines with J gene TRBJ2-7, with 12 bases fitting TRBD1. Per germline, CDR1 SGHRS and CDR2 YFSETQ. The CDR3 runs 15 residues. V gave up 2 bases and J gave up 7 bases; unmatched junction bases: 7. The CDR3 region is CASSLPGQGAGEQYF. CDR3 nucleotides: TGCGCCAGCAGCTTACCGGGACAGGGGGCGGGGGAGCAGTACTTC.

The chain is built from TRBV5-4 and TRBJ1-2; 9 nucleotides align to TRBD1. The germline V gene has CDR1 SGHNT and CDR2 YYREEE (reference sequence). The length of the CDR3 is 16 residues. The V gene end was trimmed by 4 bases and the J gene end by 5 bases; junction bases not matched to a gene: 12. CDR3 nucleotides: TGTGCCAGCAGCGGACGGACAGGGGCTGCGGTATATGGCTACACCTTC. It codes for CASSGRTGAAVYGYTF.

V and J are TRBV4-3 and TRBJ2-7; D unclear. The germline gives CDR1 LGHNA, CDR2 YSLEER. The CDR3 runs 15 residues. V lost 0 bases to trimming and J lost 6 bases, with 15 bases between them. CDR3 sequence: CASSQEGKGLVEQYF. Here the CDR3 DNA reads TGCGCCAGCAGCCAAGAGGGAAAGGGTCTCGTCGAGCAGTACTTC.

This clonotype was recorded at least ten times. The CDR3 sequence is CSARDQVRNQPQHF. CDR3 sequence (DNA): TGCAGTGCTAGAGACCAGGTCCGCAATCAGCCCCAGCATTTT. The rearrangement uses TRBV20-1 and TRBJ1-5; D is ambiguous. CDR3 size: 14 residues. The germline CDR1 and CDR2 sequences are DFQATT and SNEGSKA (reference sequence). The V and J ends lost 0 bases and 2 bases respectively, with 8 bases between them.

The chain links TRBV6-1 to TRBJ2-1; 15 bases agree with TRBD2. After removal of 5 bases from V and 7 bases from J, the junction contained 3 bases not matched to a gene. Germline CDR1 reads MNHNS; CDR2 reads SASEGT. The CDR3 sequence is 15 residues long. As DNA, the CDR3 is TGTGCCAGCAGTACCGGGACTAGCGGGAGGAATGAGCAGTTCTTC. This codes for CASSTGTSGRNEQFF.

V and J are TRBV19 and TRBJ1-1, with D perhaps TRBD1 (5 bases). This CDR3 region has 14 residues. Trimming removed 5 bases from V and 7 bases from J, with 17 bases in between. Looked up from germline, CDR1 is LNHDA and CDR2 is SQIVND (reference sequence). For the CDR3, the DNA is TGTGCCAGTAGTCCCTCCGGCAGGGTTGATGAAGCTTTCTTT. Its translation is CASSPSGRVDEAFF.

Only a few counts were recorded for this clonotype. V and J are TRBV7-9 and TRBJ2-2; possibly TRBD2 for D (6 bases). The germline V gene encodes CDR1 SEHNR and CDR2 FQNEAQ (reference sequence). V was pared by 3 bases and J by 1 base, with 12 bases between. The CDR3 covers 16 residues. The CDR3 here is CASSFSGGGNTGELFF. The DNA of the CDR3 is TGTGCCAGCAGCTTTAGCGGAGGAGGGAACACCGGGGAGCTGTTTTTT.

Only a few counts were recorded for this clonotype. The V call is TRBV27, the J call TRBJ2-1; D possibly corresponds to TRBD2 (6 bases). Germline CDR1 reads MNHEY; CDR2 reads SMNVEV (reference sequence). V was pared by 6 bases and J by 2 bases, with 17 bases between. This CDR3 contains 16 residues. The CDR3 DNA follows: TGTGCCAGCAGCCGGGGGTCTAGCGCCGCCTACAATGAGCAGTTCTTC. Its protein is CASSRGSSAAYNEQFF.

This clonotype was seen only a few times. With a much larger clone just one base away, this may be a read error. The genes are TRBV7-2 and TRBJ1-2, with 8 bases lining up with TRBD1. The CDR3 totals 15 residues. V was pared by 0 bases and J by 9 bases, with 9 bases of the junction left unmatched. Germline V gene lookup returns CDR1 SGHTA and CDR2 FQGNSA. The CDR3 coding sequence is TGTGCCAGCAGCTTAGCACCGGACAGGGTGGATAGCTACACCTTC. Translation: CASSLAPDRVDSYTF.

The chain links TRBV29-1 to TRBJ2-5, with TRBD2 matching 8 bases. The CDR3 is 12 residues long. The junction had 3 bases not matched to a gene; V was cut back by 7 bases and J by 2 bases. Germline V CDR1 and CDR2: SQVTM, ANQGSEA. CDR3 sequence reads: CSGLAHQETQYF. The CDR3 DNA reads TGCAGCGGACTAGCGCATCAAGAGACCCAGTACTTC.

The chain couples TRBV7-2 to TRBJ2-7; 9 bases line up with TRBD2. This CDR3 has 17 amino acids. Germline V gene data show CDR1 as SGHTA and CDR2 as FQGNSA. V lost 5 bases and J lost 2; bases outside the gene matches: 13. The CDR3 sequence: CASSAIGGGGGAYEQYF. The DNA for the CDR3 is TGTGCCAGCAGCGCGATAGGAGGCGGGGGGGGGGCCTACGAGCAGTACTTC.

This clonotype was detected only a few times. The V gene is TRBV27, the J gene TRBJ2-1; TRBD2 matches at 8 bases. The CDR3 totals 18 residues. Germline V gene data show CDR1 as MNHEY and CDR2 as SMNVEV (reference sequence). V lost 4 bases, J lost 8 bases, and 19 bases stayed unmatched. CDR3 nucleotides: TGTGCCAGCAGTTACTACCGACTAGCGCGGGACGCCTGGGATGAGCAGTTCTTC. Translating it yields CASSYYRLARDAWDEQFF.

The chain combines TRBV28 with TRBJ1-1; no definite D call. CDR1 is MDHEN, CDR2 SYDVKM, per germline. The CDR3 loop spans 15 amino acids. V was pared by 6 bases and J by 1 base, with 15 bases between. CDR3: CASSPRTYKNTEAFF. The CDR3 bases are TGTGCCAGCAGCCCCCGGACCTACAAGAACACTGAAGCTTTCTTT.

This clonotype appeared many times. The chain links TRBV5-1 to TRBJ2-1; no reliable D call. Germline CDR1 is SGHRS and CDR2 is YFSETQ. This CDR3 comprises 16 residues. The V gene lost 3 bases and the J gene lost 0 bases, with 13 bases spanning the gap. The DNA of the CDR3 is TGCGCCAGCAGCTCCGTGGCTATTAGCTCCTACAATGAGCAGTTCTTC. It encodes CASSSVAISSYNEQFF.

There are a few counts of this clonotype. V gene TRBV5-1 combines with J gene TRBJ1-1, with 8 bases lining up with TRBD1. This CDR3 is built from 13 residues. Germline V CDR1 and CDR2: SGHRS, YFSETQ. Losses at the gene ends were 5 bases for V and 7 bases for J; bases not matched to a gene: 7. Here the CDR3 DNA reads TGCGCCAGCAGTCCGGACAGGGAAGATGAAGCTTTCTTT. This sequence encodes CASSPDREDEAFF. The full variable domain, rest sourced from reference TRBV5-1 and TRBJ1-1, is KAGVTQTPRYLIKTRGQQVTLSCSPISGHRSVSWYQQTPGQGLQFLFEYFSETQRNKGNFPGRFSGRQFSNSRSEMNVSTLELGDSALYLCASSPDREDEAFFGQGTRLTVV.

The chain's CDR3 is CASSSNGGQPQHF. In DNA form, the CDR3 reads TGTGCCAGCAGTTCCAATGGAGGTCAGCCCCAGCATTTT. The chain has TRBV6-1 and TRBJ1-5, with D unclear. From germline, CDR1 is MNHNS and CDR2 SASEGT. Trimming shortened V by 5 bases and J by 6 bases, and 11 bases separated the two germline ends. The CDR3 has 13 amino acids.